This TCR beta chain came from a study of blood T cell repertoires in COVID-19. Overall study context: Acute and convalescent COVID-19 specimens originated in the United States, Italy and Spain. PBMCs, B-cell-depleted T cells, or T cells provided the cDNA or gDNA that made up the material.

From germline, CDR1 is MNHEY and CDR2 SMNVEV (reference sequence). This CDR3 is 17 amino acids long. The junction had 5 bases not matched to a gene; V was cut back by 3 bases and J by 0 bases. In the source study's methods: The authors estimated nucleated cell counts from reference gene primer amplification. The repertoire was sequenced with immunoSEQ multiplex PCR; TCRdb's copy has only in-frame clones and lacks some. The V and J calls and the clone size are those of that table, but D and trimming were determined from the DNA. In the table there are about 140,000 clones, approximately 88% of which are singletons.

The TCR was taken from a man in his 60s with active or convalescent COVID-19. Sequenced input: peripheral blood. The chain uses TRBV27 and TRBJ1-4; 9 bases are shared with TRBD1. The CDR3 sequence is CASSLTGGFTTNEKLFF. In DNA form, the CDR3 reads TGTGCCAGCAGTTTGACAGGGGGGTTTACAACTAATGAAAAACTGTTTTTT.